This passage covers 28 T cell receptor beta chains from one sample sequenced in a study of T cell responses to AZD1222 COVID-19 vaccine. Profiled with immunoSEQ multiplex PCR; TCRdb holds only in-frame clones, not every one. The sample consists of hundreds of thousands of clones, about 92% of them appearing once. The specimen comprised peripheral blood, sampled on day 0 of MenACWY control vaccination. These receptors were obtained from an adult in good health.

The J gene is TRBJ2-1, the V gene TRBV7-9; TRBD1 or TRBD2 may be the D gene (6 bases each). Trimming cost V 8 bases and J 4 bases, with 9 bases left between them. Germline V gene sequence: CDR1 SEHNR, CDR2 FQNEAQ (reference sequence). The CDR3 spans 12 residues. CDR3 residues: CASEGGYNEQFF. CDR3 nucleotides: TGTGCCAGCGAGGGGGGATACAATGAGCAGTTCTTC.

The chain combines TRBV5-6 with TRBJ2-3; D assignment may be TRBD1 or TRBD2 (5 bases each). Germline CDR1 reads SGHDT; CDR2 reads YYEEEE. This CDR3 has 16 residues. V lost 2 bases to trimming and J lost 1 base, with 14 bases between them. As DNA, the CDR3 is TGTGCCAGCAGCTTTAGCATACGGGGCCGCACAGATACGCAGTATTTT. Translated: CASSFSIRGRTDTQYF. Full variable domain (outside the CDR3, taken from reference TRBV5-6 and TRBJ2-3): DAGVTQSPTHLIKTRGQQVTLRCSPKSGHDTVSWYQQALGQGPQFIFQYYEEEERQRGNFPDRFSGHQFPNYSSELNVNALLLGDSALYLCASSFSIRGRTDTQYFGPGTRLTVL.

The chain combines TRBV7-9 with TRBJ2-7, with D perhaps TRBD1 (7 bases). Trimming shortened V by 0 bases and J by 2 bases, and 17 bases separated the two germline ends. Germline V gene lookup returns CDR1 SEHNR and CDR2 FQNEAQ (reference sequence). This CDR3 region has 17 residues. The CDR3 spells CASSLAKRRDSAYEQYF. For the CDR3, the DNA is TGTGCCAGCAGCTTAGCTAAAAGGCGGGACAGTGCCTACGAGCAGTACTTC.

V gene TRBV7-2 combines with J gene TRBJ1-1; no definite D call. The CDR3 extends over 14 amino acids. The V end was cut by 5 bases, the J end by 4 bases, with 14 bases between. Germline CDR1 and CDR2: SGHTA and FQGNSA. The CDR3 sequence is CASSHMGAATEAFF. Written as DNA, the CDR3 is TGTGCCAGCAGCCACATGGGTGCGGCCACTGAAGCTTTCTTT.

This clone has just one count. The rearrangement links TRBV7-6 to TRBJ2-7, with 11 positions matching TRBD2. Germline V gene lookup returns CDR1 SGHVS and CDR2 FNYEAQ. The length of the CDR3 is 16 residues. With 5 bases clipped from V and 4 bases from J, the junction kept 10 bases outside the gene matches. CDR3 in amino acids: CASSPSVAGGPYEQYF. DNA of the CDR3: TGTGCCAGCAGCCCCTCGGTAGCGGGGGGGCCTTACGAGCAGTACTTC.

This chain connects TRBV12-3 or TRBV12-4 to TRBJ1-6; a possible D gene is TRBD1 (6 bases). Trimming removed 6 bases from V and 10 bases from J, with 13 bases in between. This CDR3 region has 13 residues. The chain's CDR3 is CASSRHRESPLHF. CDR3 DNA sequence: TGTGCCAGCAGCCGACACAGGGAATCACCCCTCCACTTT.

The chain recombines TRBV30 with TRBJ1-3; unclear D gene. Trimming shortened V by 6 bases and J by 1 base, and 7 bases separated the two germline ends. There are 12 residues in the CDR3. CDR1 and CDR2 from the germline V gene are GTSNPN and SVGIG (reference sequence). The CDR3 DNA reads as TGTGCCTGCCTAAGTTCTGGAAACACCATATATTTT. It specifies CACLSSGNTIYF. Combining the CDR3 with reference TRBV30 and TRBJ1-3 gives the whole variable domain SQTIHQWPATLVQPVGSPLSLECTVEGTSNPNLYWYRQAAGRGLQLLFYSVGIGQISSEVPQNLSASRPQDRQFILSSKKLLLSDSGFYLCACLSSGNTIYFGEGSWLTVV.

The V gene is TRBV7-9, the J gene TRBJ1-2, with TRBD1 matching 7 bases. From germline, CDR1 is SEHNR and CDR2 FQNEAQ (reference sequence). V was pared by 4 bases and J by 1 base, with 9 bases of the junction left unmatched. The CDR3 totals 16 residues. CDR3 sequence: CASSSKGAEHNYGYTF. The CDR3 DNA sequence: TGTGCCAGCAGCTCGAAGGGGGCAGAGCATAACTATGGCTACACCTTC.

CDR3 sequence (DNA): TGTGCCAGCAGTTCAACAGTGCGCACAGATACGCAGTATTTT. It specifies CASSSTVRTDTQYF. The V call is TRBV6-6, the J call TRBJ2-3; D is uncertain. This CDR3 has 14 residues. The germline gives CDR1 MNHNY, CDR2 SVGAGI (reference sequence). Deletions cut 4 bases from V and 1 base from J, with 9 bases between.

The chain links TRBV7-2 to TRBJ1-1, with a possible D match to TRBD1 (6 bases). This CDR3 is built from 15 residues. Germline CDR1 and CDR2: SGHTA and FQGNSA. V was cut by 4 bases and J by 1 base, with 13 bases left in between. CDR3 nucleotides: TGTGCCAGCAGCTATACGACAGGAAAGAACACTGAAGCTTTCTTT. Its translation: CASSYTTGKNTEAFF.

The genes are TRBV28 and TRBJ1-2; 10 nucleotides align to TRBD1. This CDR3 region has 17 residues. V lost 7 bases, J lost 4 bases, and 15 bases stayed unmatched. CDR1 is MDHEN, CDR2 SYDVKM, per germline. CDR3 nucleotide sequence: TGTGCCAGCACTTCGCGCCCCGGACAGGGGGAGAGCTATGGCTACACCTTC. Residues: CASTSRPGQGESYGYTF.

The gene calls are TRBV9 and TRBJ1-2, with D hard to call. Per germline, CDR1 SGDLS and CDR2 YYNGEE. V shed 0 bases and J shed 2 bases, with 11 bases lying between them. CDR3 length: 15 residues. CDR3 sequence: CASSVVPGPNYGYTF. The CDR3 bases are TGTGCCAGCAGCGTAGTCCCAGGCCCGAACTATGGCTACACCTTC.

The chain combines TRBV5-6 with TRBJ1-1; D might be TRBD1 (5 bases). Trimming removed 1 base from V and 1 base from J, with 8 bases in between. The germline V gene encodes CDR1 SGHDT and CDR2 YYEEEE. The CDR3 totals 14 residues. CDR3 sequence (DNA): TGTGCCAGCAGCTTGATCACAGGGAACACTGAAGCTTTCTTT. It is translated as CASSLITGNTEAFF.

This clone has a single count. The CDR3, as DNA: TGTGCCAGCAGCCTACTCGCGGGGGCCGAAGCTTTCTTT. Amino acid sequence: CASSLLAGAEAFF. The chain employs TRBV7-9 and TRBJ1-1, with D possibly TRBD1 on 6 matching bases. CDR3 length: 13 amino acids. CDR1 and CDR2 from the germline V gene are SEHNR and FQNEAQ (reference sequence). Trimming shortened V by 5 bases and J by 8 bases, and 15 bases separated the two germline ends.

This clone is a singleton in its sample. The CDR3 DNA sequence: TGCGCCAGCAGCCCGGGACAGTACTATGGCTACACCTTC. Translating gives CASSPGQYYGYTF. V gene TRBV5-1 combines with J gene TRBJ1-2; 7 nucleotides line up with TRBD1. V was pared by 4 bases and J by 3 bases, with 3 bases of the junction left unmatched. The CDR3 is 13 amino acids. Germline CDR1 reads SGHRS; CDR2 reads YFSETQ.

This clone was seen more than once but under ten times. CDR3 loop: CASRSSSSGQPQHF. In DNA, the CDR3 is TGTGCCAGCAGGAGCAGTTCCTCTGGTCAGCCCCAGCATTTT. V is TRBV6-5 and J is TRBJ1-5, with D unresolved. V was shortened by 6 bases and J by 6 bases, with 15 bases between the two germline ends. Germline V gene data show CDR1 as MNHEY and CDR2 as SVGAGI. This CDR3 has 14 amino acids.

This chain connects TRBV2 to TRBJ1-5, with TRBD1 matching over 7 bases. Germline CDR1 and CDR2: SNHLY and FYNNEI. Trimming took 6 bases from V and 0 from J; bases not matched to a gene: 8. This CDR3 comprises 16 residues. The CDR3 reads CASRLDRLDSNQPQHF. Written as DNA, the CDR3 is TGTGCCAGCAGATTGGACAGGCTTGATAGCAATCAGCCCCAGCATTTT.

The gene calls are TRBV7-2 and TRBJ2-7, with 7 bases lining up with TRBD2. CDR1 SGHTA and CDR2 FQGNSA come from the germline V gene. This CDR3 is built from 18 residues. V was pared by 4 bases and J by 4 bases, with 19 bases of the junction left unmatched. Here the CDR3 reads CASSSRTSWGGPLYEQYF. CDR3 bases: TGTGCCAGCAGCTCCCGCACTAGCTGGGGGGGTCCCCTTTACGAGCAGTACTTC.

V gene TRBV6-6 combines with J gene TRBJ2-7, with TRBD1 matching over 7 bases. This CDR3 has 14 residues. V shed 4 bases and J 6 bases; nucleotides not matched to a gene: 9. Germline CDR1 reads MNHNY; CDR2 reads SVGAGI (reference sequence). Here the CDR3 DNA reads TGTGCCAGCAGTTCCCGAGGAACAGGGGTCGAGCAGTACTTC. Amino acid sequence: CASSSRGTGVEQYF.

The rearrangement uses TRBV10-2 and TRBJ1-5, with D unclear. The germline V gene encodes CDR1 WSHSY and CDR2 SAAADI. The CDR3 extends over 14 amino acids. Trimming took off 4 bases at V and 1 base at J, with 8 bases between the two ends. CDR3 coding DNA: TGCGCCAGCAGTGTGGAGGTCAGCAATCAGCCCCAGCATTTT. Protein sequence: CASSVEVSNQPQHF.

The J gene is TRBJ1-6, the V gene TRBV7-3, with 8 bases aligning to TRBD1. The CDR3 consists of 19 residues. The V and J ends lost 2 bases and 9 bases, in that order; junction bases with no gene match: 18. CDR1 SGHTA and CDR2 FQGTGA come from the germline V gene. CDR3 sequence: CASSLLGRQGNRPGSPLHF. The CDR3 nucleotides are TGTGCCAGCAGCTTACTGGGGCGACAGGGGAATAGGCCTGGTTCACCCCTCCACTTT.

This sequence joins TRBV5-6 and TRBJ2-1; 8 nucleotides agree with TRBD1. The CDR3 extends over 14 amino acids. CDR1 and CDR2 (germline): SGHDT, YYEEEE. Trimming took 4 bases from V and 1 from J; bases not matched to a gene: 1. CDR3 protein: CASSRTGSYNEQFF. DNA of the CDR3: TGTGCCAGCAGCAGGACAGGGTCCTACAATGAGCAGTTCTTC.

This CDR3 is CASSLSQGARDTQYF. The DNA for the CDR3 is TGCGCCAGCAGCTTGTCACAGGGGGCAAGAGATACGCAGTATTTT. The chain couples TRBV5-1 to TRBJ2-3; 9 bases fit TRBD1. V dropped 1 base and J dropped 5; count of bases not matched to a gene: 5. The germline CDR1 and CDR2 sequences are SGHRS and YFSETQ. This CDR3 comprises 15 residues.

This chain uses TRBV5-6 with TRBJ2-7; maybe TRBD1 (5 bases). Germline lookup yields CDR1 SGHDT and CDR2 YYEEEE. The CDR3 extends over 15 amino acids. The V end was cut by 4 bases, the J end by 0 bases, with 14 bases between. The CDR3 nucleotides are TGTGCCAGCAGCCTCGGACAAATCGGCTCCTACGAGCAGTACTTC. Its translation: CASSLGQIGSYEQYF.

This clone was counted only a few times. The chain joins TRBV2 to TRBJ1-5; no definite D call. Germline lookup yields CDR1 SNHLY and CDR2 FYNNEI. V lost 6 bases and J lost 4, with 10 bases in between. The length of the CDR3 is 13 residues. CDR3 nucleotide sequence: TGTGCCAGCAGAACGGAAAAAAATCAGCCCCAGCATTTT. Amino acids: CASRTEKNQPQHF.

The chain has TRBV27 and TRBJ1-1; a possible D gene is TRBD1 (5 bases). Germline CDR1 and CDR2: MNHEY and SMNVEV (reference sequence). V was clipped by 3 bases and J by 2 bases, with 16 bases between them. CDR3 length: 16 amino acids. CDR3 coding DNA: TGTGCCAGCAGTTTGACCGGGTGGAGGGGTAACACTGAAGCTTTCTTT. Translated: CASSLTGWRGNTEAFF.

CDR3 nucleotide sequence: TGTGCCAGCAGCCAAGCCGGGGGAAGCATTCAGTACTTC. The encoded protein is CASSQAGGSIQYF. The chain combines TRBV4-2 with TRBJ2-4; maybe TRBD2 (6 bases). The CDR3 spans 13 residues. Trimming took off 1 base at V and 9 bases at J, with 10 bases between the two ends. CDR1 LGHNA and CDR2 YNFKEQ come from the germline V gene.

V gene TRBV5-1 combines with J gene TRBJ1-1; D remains ambiguous. Germline lookup yields CDR1 SGHRS and CDR2 YFSETQ. This CDR3 has 15 residues. Trimming cost V 4 bases and J 0 bases, with 13 bases left between them. The CDR3 DNA is TGCGCCAGCAGCCTGGAAGGCAGCATGAACACTGAAGCTTTCTTT. Its translation is CASSLEGSMNTEAFF.